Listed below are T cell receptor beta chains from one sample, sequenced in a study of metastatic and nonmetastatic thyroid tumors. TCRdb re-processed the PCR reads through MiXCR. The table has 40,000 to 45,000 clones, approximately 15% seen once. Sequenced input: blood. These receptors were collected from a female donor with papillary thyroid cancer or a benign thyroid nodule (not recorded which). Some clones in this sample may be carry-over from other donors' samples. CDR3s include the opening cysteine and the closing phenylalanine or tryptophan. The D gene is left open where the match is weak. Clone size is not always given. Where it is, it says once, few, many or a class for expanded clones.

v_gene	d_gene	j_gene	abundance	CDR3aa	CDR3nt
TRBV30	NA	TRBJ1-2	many	CAWSVDSQLYGYTF	TGTGCCTGGAGTGTAGATTCACAACTCTATGGCTACACCTTC
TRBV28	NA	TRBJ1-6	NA	CVGSIWTHYNSPLHF	TGTGTCGGCAGCATCTGGACACATTATAATTCACCCCTCCACTTT
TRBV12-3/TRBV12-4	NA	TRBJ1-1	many	CASSSPGRWYTEAFF	TGTGCCAGCAGTTCCCCAGGACGATGGTACACTGAAGCTTTCTTT
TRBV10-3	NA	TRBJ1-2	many	CAIRPGPNYGYTF	TGTGCCATCAGGCCGGGACCGAACTATGGCTACACCTTC
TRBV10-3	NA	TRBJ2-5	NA	CAISEGQPTQETQYF	TGTGCCATCAGTGAAGGACAGCCAACTCAAGAGACCCAGTACTTC
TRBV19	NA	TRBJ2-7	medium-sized	CASGAGTATYEQYF	TGTGCCAGCGGCGCCGGGACGGCGACCTACGAGCAGTACTTC
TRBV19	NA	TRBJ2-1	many	CASSIALASPYNEQFF	TGTGCCAGTAGTATTGCCCTAGCGTCCCCCTACAATGAGCAGTTCTTC
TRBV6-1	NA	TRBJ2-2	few	CASNDWCRCDTGELFF	TGTGCCAGCAATGACTGGTGTAGATGTGACACCGGGGAGCTGTTTTTT
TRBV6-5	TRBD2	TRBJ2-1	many	CASSYSKTAGGNEQFF	TGTGCCAGCAGTTACTCGAAGACAGCGGGAGGGAATGAGCAGTTCTTC
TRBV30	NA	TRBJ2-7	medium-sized	CAWSQGRAYEQYF	TGTGCCTGGAGTCAGGGAAGGGCCTACGAGCAGTACTTC
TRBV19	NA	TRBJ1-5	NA	CASSIPRNQHQHF	TGTGCCAGTTCCATCCCTAGAAATCAGCACCAGCATTTT
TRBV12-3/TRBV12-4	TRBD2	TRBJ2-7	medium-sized	CASRGLAVEQYF	TGTGCCAGCAGGGGACTAGCGGTTGAGCAGTACTTC
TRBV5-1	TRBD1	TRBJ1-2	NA	CASSRIQGDGYTF	TGCGCCAGCAGCAGAATACAGGGGGATGGCTACACCTTC
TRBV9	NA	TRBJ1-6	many	CASSDQPLRDSPLHF	TGTGCCAGCAGCGACCAGCCTCTCAGGGATTCACCCCTCCACTTT
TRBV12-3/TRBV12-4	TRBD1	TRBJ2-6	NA	CASNLWQGVGGANVLTF	TGTGCCAGCAACTTGTGGCAGGGGGTTGGGGGTGCCAACGTCCTGACTTTC
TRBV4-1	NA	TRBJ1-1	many	CASSGQWMNTEAFF	TGCGCCAGCAGCGGCCAGTGGATGAACACTGAAGCTTTCTTT
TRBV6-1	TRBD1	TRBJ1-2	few	CASSPYRDRAKSYGYTF	TGTGCCAGCAGTCCATACCGTGACAGGGCAAAGAGCTATGGCTACACCTTC
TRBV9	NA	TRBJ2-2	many	CASSVEGGTFYTGELFF	TGTGCCAGCAGCGTAGAAGGTGGGACCTTTTACACCGGGGAGCTGTTTTTT
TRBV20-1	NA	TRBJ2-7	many	CSAREGLATEQYF	TGCAGTGCTAGAGAAGGGCTAGCAACCGAGCAGTACTTC
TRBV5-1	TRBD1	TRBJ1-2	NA	CASSWTGGYGYTF	TGCGCCAGCAGCTGGACAGGTGGCTACGGCTACACCTTC
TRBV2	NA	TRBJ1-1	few	CASILTTGSEAFF	TGTGCCAGCATCCTTACAACAGGGTCTGAAGCTTTCTTT
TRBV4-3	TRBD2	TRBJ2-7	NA	CASSQDLGGMVYEQYF	TGCGCCAGCAGCCAAGATTTGGGGGGGATGGTCTACGAGCAGTACTTC
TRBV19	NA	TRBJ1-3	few	CASSNTGAGNTIYF	TGTGCCAGTAGTAACACAGGAGCCGGAAACACCATATATTTT
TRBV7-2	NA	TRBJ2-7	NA	CASSSSRVLGEQYF	TGTGCCAGCAGCTCTAGCAGGGTCCTGGGCGAGCAGTACTTC
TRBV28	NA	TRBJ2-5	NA	CASLPGGQFGETQYF	TGTGCCAGCCTACCCGGCGGGCAGTTCGGGGAGACCCAGTACTTC
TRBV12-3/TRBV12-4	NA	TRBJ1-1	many	CASSLVQGSEAFF	TGTGCCAGCAGTTTAGTACAAGGGAGCGAAGCTTTCTTT
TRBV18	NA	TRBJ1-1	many	CASSPGVRGRNTEAFF	TGTGCCAGCTCACCCGGGGTCAGGGGTCGGAACACTGAAGCTTTCTTT
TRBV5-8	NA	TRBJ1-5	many	CASSFFQGNQPQHF	TGTGCCAGCAGCTTCTTTCAGGGCAATCAGCCCCAGCATTTT
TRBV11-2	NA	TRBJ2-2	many	CASSLVSGVGSNTGELFF	TGTGCCAGCAGCTTAGTCTCGGGGGTAGGGTCGAACACCGGGGAGCTGTTTTTT
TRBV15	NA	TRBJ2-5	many	CATSRGVGRAYQETQYF	TGTGCCACCAGCCGAGGGGTGGGCAGGGCGTACCAAGAGACCCAGTACTTC
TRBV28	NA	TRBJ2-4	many	CASSSPRGRNIQYF	TGTGCCAGCAGTAGCCCTAGGGGGAGAAACATTCAGTACTTC
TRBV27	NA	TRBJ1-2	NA	CANSFAGARGYTF	TGTGCCAACAGTTTTGCTGGGGCGAGAGGCTACACCTTC
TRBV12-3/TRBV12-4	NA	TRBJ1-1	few	CASSSDSVRSMNTEAFF	TGTGCCAGCAGTTCGGACAGTGTGCGGTCGATGAACACTGAAGCTTTCTTT
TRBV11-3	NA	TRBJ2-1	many	CASSLNGARSNEQFF	TGTGCCAGCAGCTTAAATGGGGCGCGTAGTAATGAGCAGTTCTTC
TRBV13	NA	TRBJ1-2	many	CASSHGGANYGYTF	TGTGCCAGCAGCCACGGTGGAGCTAACTATGGCTACACCTTC
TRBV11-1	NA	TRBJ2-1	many	CASSSPRQGNNEQFF	TGTGCCAGCAGCTCACCCCGCCAGGGAAACAATGAGCAGTTCTTC
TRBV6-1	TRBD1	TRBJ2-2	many	CASTDAGGSGTGELFF	TGTGCCAGCACCGACGCAGGGGGCTCTGGCACCGGGGAGCTGTTTTTT
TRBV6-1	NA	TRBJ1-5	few	CASSDTLLGFGNQPQHF	TGTGCCAGCAGTGATACCCTCCTCGGCTTTGGCAATCAGCCCCAGCATTTT
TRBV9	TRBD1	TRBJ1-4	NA	CASSPQGAVEKLFF	TGTGCCAGCAGCCCACAGGGGGCGGTTGAAAAACTGTTTTTT
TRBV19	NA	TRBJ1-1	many	CASSNPPSSNTEAFF	TGTGCCAGTAGTAATCCCCCAAGCAGTAACACTGAAGCTTTCTTT
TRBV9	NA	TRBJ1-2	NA	CASSGEMLNYGYTF	TGTGCCAGCAGCGGGGAGATGCTTAACTATGGCTACACCTTC
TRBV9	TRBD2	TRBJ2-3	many	CASSAVAGSMTDTQYF	TGTGCCAGCAGCGCTGTAGCGGGGAGTATGACAGATACGCAGTATTTT
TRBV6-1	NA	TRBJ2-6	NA	CASSKVRVSGANVLTF	TGTGCCAGCAGTAAGGTAAGGGTATCTGGGGCCAACGTCCTGACTTTC
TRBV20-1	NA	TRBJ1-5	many	CSASSVMGWQPQHF	TGCAGTGCTAGTTCGGTTATGGGATGGCAGCCCCAGCATTTT
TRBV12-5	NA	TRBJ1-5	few	CASCLGTTECQPQHF	TGTGCTAGTTGTTTGGGTACGACAGAGTGTCAGCCCCAGCATTTT
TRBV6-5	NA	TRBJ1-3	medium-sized	CASSYYKGGSGNTIYF	TGTGCCAGCAGTTACTATAAGGGTGGGTCTGGAAACACCATATATTTT
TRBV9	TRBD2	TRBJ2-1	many	CASSVVVAGEYNEQFF	TGTGCCAGCAGCGTAGTGGTAGCGGGAGAATACAATGAGCAGTTCTTC
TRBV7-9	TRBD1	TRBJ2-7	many	CASSYQGAYEQYF	TGTGCCAGCAGCTACCAGGGGGCTTACGAGCAGTACTTC
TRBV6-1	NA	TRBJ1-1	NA	CASRDDRRSEAFF	TGTGCCAGCAGAGACGACAGGAGAAGTGAAGCTTTCTTT